This entry is about one T cell receptor (beta chain). Its antigen is unknown. Only in-frame clones appear in the TCRdb table, and some are missing; sequencing was by immunoSEQ multiplex PCR. The sample lists around 170,000 clones, under 95% occurring once. This sample stems from a study of T cell responses to AZD1222 COVID-19 vaccine. The study's findings and limits: Elevations in Spike-specific TCR breadth and depth followed administration of two AZD1222 doses. Donors were chiefly white British, with a greater number of females, and clonal diversity was perhaps underestimated. Spike as a whole was targeted by vaccine-associated CD4 TCRs, dominant at 160-218 and 743-854.

Source: peripheral blood, taken on day 0 of AZD1222 vaccination. This receptor was obtained from an adult in good health.

CDR3 in DNA: TGTGCCAGCATTTCGGGACTAGCACAAGAGACCCAGTACTTC. This codes for CASISGLAQETQYF. The chain couples TRBV2 to TRBJ2-5, with 9 bases identical to TRBD2. Germline CDR1 is SNHLY and CDR2 is FYNNEI. V was clipped by 7 bases and J by 2 bases; unmatched bases: 5. The CDR3 runs to 14 residues.